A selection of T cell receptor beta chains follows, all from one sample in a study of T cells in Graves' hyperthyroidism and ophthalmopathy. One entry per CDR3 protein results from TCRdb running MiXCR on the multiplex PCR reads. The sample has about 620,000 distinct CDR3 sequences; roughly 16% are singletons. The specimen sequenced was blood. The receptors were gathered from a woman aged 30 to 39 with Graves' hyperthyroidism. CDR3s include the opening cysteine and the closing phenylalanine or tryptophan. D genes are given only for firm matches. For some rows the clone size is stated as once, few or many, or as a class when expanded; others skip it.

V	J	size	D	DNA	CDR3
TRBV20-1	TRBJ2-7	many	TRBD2	TGCAGTGCTAGAGATCCGAAACTAGCGGACTCCTACGAGCAGTACTTC	CSARDPKLADSYEQYF
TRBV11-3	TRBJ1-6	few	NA	TGTGCCAGCAGCTCTGGGGACACCAGATCTAATTCACCCCTCCACTTT	CASSSGDTRSNSPLHF
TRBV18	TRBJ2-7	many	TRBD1	TGTGCCAGCAGCCGACAGGGGGCCTACGAGCAGTACTTC	CASSRQGAYEQYF
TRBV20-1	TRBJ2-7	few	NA	TGCAGTGCTAGACTAGCAAGGCAGTACTTC	CSARLARQYF
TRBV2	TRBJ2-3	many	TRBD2	TGTGCCAGCAGGGACCTTGGCGGGAGGGACACAGATACGCAGTATTTT	CASRDLGGRDTDTQYF
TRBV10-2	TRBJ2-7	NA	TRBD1	TGCGCCAGCAAGCCGGACAGGGCACCCTACGAGCAGTACTTC	CASKPDRAPYEQYF
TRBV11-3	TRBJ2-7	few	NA	TGTGCCAGCAGCTTAGCCGGGACAAGACCTAGTGAGCAGTACTTC	CASSLAGTRPSEQYF
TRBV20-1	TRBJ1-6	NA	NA	TGCAGTGCTAGACTTGACAGTGGAAATTCACCCCTCCACTTT	CSARLDSGNSPLHF
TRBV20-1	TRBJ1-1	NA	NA	TGCAGTGCTAGAGATCCAGGGCGAGGCACTGAAGCTTTCTTT	CSARDPGRGTEAFF
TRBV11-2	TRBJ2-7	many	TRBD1	TGTGCCAGCAGCCCCGTTCGGACAGGGCCCCTGGAGCAGTACTTC	CASSPVRTGPLEQYF
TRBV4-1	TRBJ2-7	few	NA	TGCGCCAGCAGCCTATACCACTCTGGGACCGCGGAAAGCTACGAGCAGTACTTC	CASSLYHSGTAESYEQYF
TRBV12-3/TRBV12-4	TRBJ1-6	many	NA	TGTGCCAGCAGTTTCGGGGGTGTGAATTCACCCCTCCACTTT	CASSFGGVNSPLHF
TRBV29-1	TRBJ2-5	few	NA	TGCAGCGTTGCCAATCTCCAAGAGACCCAGTACTTC	CSVANLQETQYF
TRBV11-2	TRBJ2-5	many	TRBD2	TGTGCCAGCAGCTTCGGGGGGAGTCTGTACTTC	CASSFGGSLYF
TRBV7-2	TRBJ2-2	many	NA	TGTGCCAGCAGCTTAGGCCCAGCCAACACCGGGGAGCTGTTTTTT	CASSLGPANTGELFF
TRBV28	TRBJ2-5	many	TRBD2	TGTGCCAGCCTGACTAGCGGGAGCAGGGAGACCCAGTACTTC	CASLTSGSRETQYF
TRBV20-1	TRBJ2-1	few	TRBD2	TGCAGTGTGAGCGGGAGTTCCATAGAGCAGTTCTTC	CSVSGSSIEQFF
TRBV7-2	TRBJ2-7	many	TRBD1	TGTGCCAGCAGCCTAGGGGCTGGGACAGAAATCTACGAGCAGTACTTC	CASSLGAGTEIYEQYF
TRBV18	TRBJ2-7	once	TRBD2	TGTGCCAGCTCAATAACTAGCGGGACTTACGATCAGTACTTC	CASSITSGTYDQYF
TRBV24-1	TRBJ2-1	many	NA	TGTGCCACCAGTGATTCACTATACAATGAGCAGTTCTTC	CATSDSLYNEQFF
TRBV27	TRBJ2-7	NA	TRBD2	TGTGCCAGCAGTTTAGCCGGGACTAGCGTAGGGGGGCAGTACTTC	CASSLAGTSVGGQYF
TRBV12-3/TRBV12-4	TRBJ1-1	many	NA	TGTGCCAGCAGTGGACTCCGGGAAGCTTTCTTT	CASSGLREAFF
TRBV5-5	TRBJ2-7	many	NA	TGTGCCAGCACCCTCGGACTGCCTTCCTACGAGCAGTACTTC	CASTLGLPSYEQYF
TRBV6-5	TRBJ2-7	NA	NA	TGTGCCAGCAGTTACCACGTCGGGCAGGGGACCGAGCAGTACTTC	CASSYHVGQGTEQYF
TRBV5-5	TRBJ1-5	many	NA	TGTGCCAGCAGTCCTGGGGATAGCAATCAGCCCCAGCATTTT	CASSPGDSNQPQHF
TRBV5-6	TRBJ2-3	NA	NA	TGTGCCAGCAGCCCATCGTGGGCAGATACGCAGTATTTT	CASSPSWADTQYF
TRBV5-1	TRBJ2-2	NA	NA	TGCGCCAGCACAGGCGGGTATCCGAACACCGGGGAGCTGTTTTTT	CASTGGYPNTGELFF
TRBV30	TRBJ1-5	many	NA	TGTGCCTGGAGTGTACAGGGTTACAATCAGCCCCAGCATTTT	CAWSVQGYNQPQHF
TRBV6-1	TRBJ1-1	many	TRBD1	TGTGCCACCGGACAGGGGATCACTGAAGCTTTCTTT	CATGQGITEAFF
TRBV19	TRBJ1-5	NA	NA	TGTGCCAGTAGATTGACTGGCGGATCTAATCAGCCCCAGCATTTT	CASRLTGGSNQPQHF
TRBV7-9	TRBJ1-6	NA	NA	TGTGCCAGCAGCCTATTCGGGACGGCCGCAAATAATTCACCCCTCCACTTT	CASSLFGTAANNSPLHF
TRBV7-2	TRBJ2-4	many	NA	TGTGCCAGCAGCTCCGCCAGGTCGCCGAACATTCAGTACTTC	CASSSARSPNIQYF
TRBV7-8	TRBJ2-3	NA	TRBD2	TGTGCCAGCAGTGAGGCGGGAGTGGGGACAGATACGCAGTATTTT	CASSEAGVGTDTQYF
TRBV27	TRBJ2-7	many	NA	TGTGCCAGCGGGGTTCCCGAGCAGTACTTC	CASGVPEQYF
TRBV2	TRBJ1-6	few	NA	TGTGCCAGCAGTGATTCGGACAAAACCTACAGCTCCTATAATTCACCCCTCCACTTT	CASSDSDKTYSSYNSPLHF